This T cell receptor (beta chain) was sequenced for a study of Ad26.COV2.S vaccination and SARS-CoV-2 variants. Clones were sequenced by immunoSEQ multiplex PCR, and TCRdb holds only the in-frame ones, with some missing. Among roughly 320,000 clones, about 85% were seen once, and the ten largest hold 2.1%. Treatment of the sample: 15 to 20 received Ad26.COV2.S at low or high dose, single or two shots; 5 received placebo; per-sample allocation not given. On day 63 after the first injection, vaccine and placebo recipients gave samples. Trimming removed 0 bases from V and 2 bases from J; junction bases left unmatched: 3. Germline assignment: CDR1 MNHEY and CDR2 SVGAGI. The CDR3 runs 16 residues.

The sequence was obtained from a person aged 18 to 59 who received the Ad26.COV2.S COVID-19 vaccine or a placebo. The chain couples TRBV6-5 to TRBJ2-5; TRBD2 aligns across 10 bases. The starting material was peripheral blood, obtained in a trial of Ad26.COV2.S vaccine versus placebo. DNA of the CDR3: TGTGCCAGCAGTTACTCTAGCGGGGGGACTCAAGAGACCCAGTACTTC. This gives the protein CASSYSSGGTQETQYF.